This entry concerns a single T cell receptor beta chain. Its cognate antigen has yet to be identified. No much larger clone exists at a distance of one base, and base qualities are not known. The CDR3 regions of human TCRbeta chains were subjected to immunosequencing. Under the source paper's analysis protocol: Repertoire TCRs were checked for matches against a reference library of SARS-CoV-2-specific TCRs that had been generated using the MIRA antigen-specificity platform. Breadth was defined as the fraction of unique TCRs that were SARS-CoV-2-associated. Depth was defined as the fraction of total T cells that were SARS-CoV-2-associated. Using the MIRA data, each spike-specific TCR was assigned both to the spike region to which the TCR was reactive and to a CD4 or CD8 class. Log10-transformed breadth and depth values were compared by one-way ANOVA with Sidak's multiple comparisons tests. TCRdb stores this immuneACCESS table with in-frame sequences only. Part of the clones is absent; in the studies checked, under half of the shortfall reflects unresolved V genes, and no reason is known for the rest. V, J and clone size are those of that table, while D and trimming were read from the DNA. The sample has 150,000 to 200,000 clones on record, around nine tenths of them singletons. Around 3.6% of the sample comes from the top ten.

These data belong to a study of T cell responses to AZD1222 COVID-19 vaccine (dated by TCRdb to the early 2020s). About the full investigation: TCR sequencing covered more than 230 trial participants: 200 to 220 given two doses of AZD1222 and approximately 26 given two doses of MenACWY control vaccine. Enrollment into the trials was organized by age into subgroups of 18-55, 56-69 and 70-plus years, and those subgroups contained roughly 160, 29 and 62 TCR-sequenced participants, respectively. Broader findings and caveats from the paper: Vaccine-associated CD4 TCRs spanned the whole spike protein, with dominant responses in regions 160-218 and 743-854. Because no day 14 peak-response samples were available, repertoires were characterized only after the peak T cell response. Only five or six AZD1222 recipients were SARS-CoV-2 seropositive at baseline, limiting conclusions about previously exposed vaccinees. Epitopes outside the regions mutated in the B.1.351 and B.1.1.7 variants were reportedly recognized by nearly half of the unique spike-specific TCRs. The 56-69-year group was small, and its depth increase did not reach significance, likely because of low power. Most participants were white British and females outnumbered males, and the authors suggested that clonal diversity may have been underestimated. A significant rise in spike-specific TCR breadth and depth was observed after two AZD1222 doses relative to day 0 and relative to MenACWY recipients.

The time point label of this sample denotes: about 28 days (+/-7) after the second vaccine dose. The label giving this sample's treatment or condition can be read as: meningococcal conjugate vaccine given as trial control. The vaccinee samples were drawn from two UK trials, COV001 and COV002, one of which was a single-blind randomized controlled phase 2/3 trial testing AZD1222 (ChAdOx1 nCoV-19) in healthy adults. For TCRbeta chain sequencing, PBMC samples from trial participants were taken at day 0 and at day 28 after the second dose. Counted from cysteine to phenylalanine, this CDR3 has 17 amino acids. Just the 51-base CDR3 DNA is kept, in frame starting at base 1. Unmatched junction bases come to 7, with V trimmed by 1 base and J by 3 bases. The germline V gene gives CDR1 as SGHRS and CDR2 as YFSETQ.

This receptor was taken from an adult who received the MenACWY meningococcal vaccine as a control. The material sequenced was peripheral blood, taken 28 days after the second dose of the MenACWY control vaccine. The chain was built from TRBV5-1 and TRBJ2-2; 9 bases in the junction line up with TRBD1. The CDR3 reads as follows: CASSLQTGGSDTGELFF. At the DNA level, the sequence is TGCGCCAGCAGCTTGCAAACAGGGGGCTCGGACACCGGGGAGCTGTTTTTT.